This T cell receptor beta chain came from a study of blood T cell repertoires in COVID-19. Overall study context: The United States, Italy and Spain supplied acute and convalescent COVID-19 samples. In each case, the material was cDNA or gDNA derived from T cells, B-cell-depleted T cells, or PBMCs.

Study processing details: Reference gene primer amplification in the assay estimated nucleated cell counts. The table came from immunoSEQ multiplex PCR; TCRdb's copy has only in-frame clones and leaves some out. V and J calls and clone size follow that table, whereas D and trimming were derived from the DNA. The sample lists about 290,000 clones, roughly 90% occurring once. Germline loops: CDR1 MNHNS, CDR2 SASEGT. V lost 2 bases, J lost 6 bases, and 11 bases lay in between. This CDR3 is 15 amino acids long. The V gene is TRBV6-1, the J gene TRBJ1-6; D uncertain. The origin of this receptor is a woman aged 40 to 50 who had recovered from COVID-19. Sequencing input: peripheral blood. The CDR3 DNA follows: TGTGCCAGCAGTGAACTGTCTGGTAGTAATTCACCCCTCCACTTT. Amino acid sequence: CASSELSGSNSPLHF.